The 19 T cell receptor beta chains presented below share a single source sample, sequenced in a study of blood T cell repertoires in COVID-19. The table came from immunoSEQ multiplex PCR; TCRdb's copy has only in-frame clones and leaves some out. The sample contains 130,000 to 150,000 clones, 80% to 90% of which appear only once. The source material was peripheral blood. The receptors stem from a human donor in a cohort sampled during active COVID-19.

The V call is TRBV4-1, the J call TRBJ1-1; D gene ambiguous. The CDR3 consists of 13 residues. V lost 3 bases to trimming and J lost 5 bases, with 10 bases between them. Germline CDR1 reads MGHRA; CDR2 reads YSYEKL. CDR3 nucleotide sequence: TGCGCCAGCAGCCAGGGAGGGATTACTGAAGCTTTCTTT. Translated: CASSQGGITEAFF.

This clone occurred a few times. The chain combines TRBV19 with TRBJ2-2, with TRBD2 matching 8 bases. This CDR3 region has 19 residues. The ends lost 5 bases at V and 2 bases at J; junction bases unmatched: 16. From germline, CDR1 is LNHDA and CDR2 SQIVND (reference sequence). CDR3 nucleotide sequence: TGTGCCAGTAGTCGACGCCGGGGGGGCGGGGGCCCTAACACCGGGGAGCTGTTTTTT. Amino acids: CASSRRRGGGGPNTGELFF.

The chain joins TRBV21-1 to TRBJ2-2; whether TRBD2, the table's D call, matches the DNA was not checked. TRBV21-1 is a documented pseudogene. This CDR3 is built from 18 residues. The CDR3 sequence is CASSKGAGLAARTGELFF. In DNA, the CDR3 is TGTGCCAGCAGCAAAGGGGCGGGACTAGCGGCTAGGACCGGGGAGCTGTTTTTT.

CDR3 loop: CASRQGLGGELFF. CDR3 nucleotides: TGCGCCAGCAGACAGGGGTTGGGCGGGGAGCTGTTTTTT. This sequence joins TRBV10-2 and TRBJ2-2, with TRBD1 matching 7 bases. CDR1 is WSHSY, CDR2 SAAADI, per germline. J gave up 7 bases and V 6 bases, and 5 bases lay outside the gene matches. The CDR3 runs to 13 residues.

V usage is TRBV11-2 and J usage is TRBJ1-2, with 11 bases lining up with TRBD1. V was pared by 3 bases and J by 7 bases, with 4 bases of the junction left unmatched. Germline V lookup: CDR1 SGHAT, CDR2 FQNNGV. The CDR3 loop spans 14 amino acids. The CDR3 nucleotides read TGTGCCAGCAGCTTCGGGGACAGGGGGGTTGGCTACACCTTC. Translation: CASSFGDRGVGYTF.

The CDR3 is CASSVSRGPNYGYTF. CDR3 nucleotide sequence: TGTGCCAGCAGCGTATCAAGGGGGCCCAACTATGGCTACACCTTC. The chain links TRBV7-2 to TRBJ1-2; 7 bases are shared with TRBD1. The J segment lost 2 bases and the V segment lost 5 bases, leaving 8 bases of the junction unmatched. The CDR3 loop spans 15 amino acids. In germline, CDR1 is SGHTA, CDR2 FQGNSA.

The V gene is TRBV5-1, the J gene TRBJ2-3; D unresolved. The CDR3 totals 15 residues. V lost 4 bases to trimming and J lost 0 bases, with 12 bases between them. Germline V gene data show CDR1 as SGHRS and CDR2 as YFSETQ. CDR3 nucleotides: TGCGCCAGCAGCCCGACATCGTCTAGCACAGATACGCAGTATTTT. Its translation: CASSPTSSSTDTQYF.

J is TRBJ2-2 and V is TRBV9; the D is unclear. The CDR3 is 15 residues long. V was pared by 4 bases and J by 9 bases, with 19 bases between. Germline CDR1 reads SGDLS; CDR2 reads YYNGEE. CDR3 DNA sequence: TGTGCCAGCAGCTCCAAGTTAGCCCCCCCATGGGAGCTGTTTTTT. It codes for CASSSKLAPPWELFF. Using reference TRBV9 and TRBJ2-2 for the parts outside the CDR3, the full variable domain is DSGVTQTPKHLITATGQRVTLRCSPRSGDLSVYWYQQSLDQGLQFLIQYYNGEERAKGNILERFSAQQFPDLHSELNLSSLELGDSALYFCASSSKLAPPWELFFGEGSRLTVL.

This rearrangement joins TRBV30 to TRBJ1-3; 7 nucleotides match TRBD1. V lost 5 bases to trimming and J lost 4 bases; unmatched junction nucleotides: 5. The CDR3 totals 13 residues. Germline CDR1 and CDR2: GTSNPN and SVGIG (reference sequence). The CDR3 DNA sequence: TGTGCCTGGGGGGGACAGCAAGGAAACACCATATATTTT. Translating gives CAWGGQQGNTIYF.

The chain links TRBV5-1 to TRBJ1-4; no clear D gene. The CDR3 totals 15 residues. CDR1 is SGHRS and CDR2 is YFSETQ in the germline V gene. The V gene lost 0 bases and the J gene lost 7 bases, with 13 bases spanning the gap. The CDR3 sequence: CASSLASQTSEKLFF. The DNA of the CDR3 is TGCGCCAGCAGCTTGGCTTCGCAGACAAGTGAAAAACTGTTTTTT.

CDR3 coding DNA: TGTGCCAGCAGCCTCTCGACGGGCTATGGCTACACCTTC. Translation gives CASSLSTGYGYTF. V and J are TRBV27 and TRBJ1-2; D gene uncertain. Germline assignment: CDR1 MNHEY and CDR2 SMNVEV (reference sequence). V lost 6 bases, J lost 4 bases, and 12 bases lay in between. This CDR3 spans 13 amino acids.

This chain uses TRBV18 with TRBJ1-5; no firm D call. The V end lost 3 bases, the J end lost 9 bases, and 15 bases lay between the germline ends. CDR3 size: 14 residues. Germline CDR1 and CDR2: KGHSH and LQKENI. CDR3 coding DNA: TGTGCCAGCTCACCGTCGGTGGGAGTTGGGCCCCAGCATTTT. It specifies CASSPSVGVGPQHF.

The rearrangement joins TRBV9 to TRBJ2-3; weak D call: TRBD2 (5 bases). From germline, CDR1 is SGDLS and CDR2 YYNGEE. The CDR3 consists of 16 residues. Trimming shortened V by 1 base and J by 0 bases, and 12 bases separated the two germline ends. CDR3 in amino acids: CASSVYERTSTDTQYF. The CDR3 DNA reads TGTGCCAGCAGCGTATACGAGCGGACTAGCACAGATACGCAGTATTTT.

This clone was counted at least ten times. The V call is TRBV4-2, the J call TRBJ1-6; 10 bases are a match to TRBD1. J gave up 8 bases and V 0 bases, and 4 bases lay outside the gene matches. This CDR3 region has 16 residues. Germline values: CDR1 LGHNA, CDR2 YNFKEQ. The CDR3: CASSQDEGTGDSPLHF. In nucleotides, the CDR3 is TGTGCCAGCAGCCAAGATGAGGGGACAGGGGATTCACCCCTCCACTTT.

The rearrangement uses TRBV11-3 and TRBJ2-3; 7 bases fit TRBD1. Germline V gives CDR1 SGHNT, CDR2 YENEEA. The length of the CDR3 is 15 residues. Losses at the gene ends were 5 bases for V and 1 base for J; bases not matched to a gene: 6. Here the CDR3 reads CASSRQGSRTDTQYF. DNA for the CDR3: TGTGCCAGCAGCCGACAGGGCTCCCGCACAGATACGCAGTATTTT. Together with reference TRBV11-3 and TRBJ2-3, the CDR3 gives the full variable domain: EAGVVQSPRYKIIEKKQPVAFWCNPISGHNTLYWYLQNLGQGPELLIRYENEEAVDDSQLPKDRFSAERLKGVDSTLKIQPAELGDSAVYLCASSRQGSRTDTQYFGPGTRLTVL.

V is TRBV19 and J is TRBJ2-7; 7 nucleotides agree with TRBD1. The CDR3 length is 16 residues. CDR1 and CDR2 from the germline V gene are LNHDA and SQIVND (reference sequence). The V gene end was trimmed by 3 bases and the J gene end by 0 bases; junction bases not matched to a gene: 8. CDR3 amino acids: CASSIGDSRSSYEQYF. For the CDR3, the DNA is TGTGCCAGTAGTATCGGGGACAGCCGGAGCTCCTACGAGCAGTACTTC.

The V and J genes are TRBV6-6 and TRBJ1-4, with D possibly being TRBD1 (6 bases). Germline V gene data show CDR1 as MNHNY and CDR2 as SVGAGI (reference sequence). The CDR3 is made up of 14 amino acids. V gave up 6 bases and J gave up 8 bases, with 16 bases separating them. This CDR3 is CASRGGTFGEKLFF. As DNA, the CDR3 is TGTGCCAGCAGAGGTGGGACATTCGGGGAAAAACTGTTTTTT.

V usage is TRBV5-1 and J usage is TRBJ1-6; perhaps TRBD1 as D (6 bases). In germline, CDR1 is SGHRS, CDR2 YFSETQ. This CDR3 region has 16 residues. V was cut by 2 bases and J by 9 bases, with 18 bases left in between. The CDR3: CASSLGQQGRGSPLHF. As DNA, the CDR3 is TGCGCCAGCAGCTTAGGACAGCAGGGTCGAGGTTCACCCCTCCACTTT.

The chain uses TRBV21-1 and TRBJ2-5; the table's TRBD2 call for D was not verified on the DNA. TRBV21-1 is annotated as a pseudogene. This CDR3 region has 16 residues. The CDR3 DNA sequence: TGTGCCAGCAGCATTGGGCGGGAGGCAAGCCAAGAGACCCAGTACTTC. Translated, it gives CASSIGREASQETQYF.